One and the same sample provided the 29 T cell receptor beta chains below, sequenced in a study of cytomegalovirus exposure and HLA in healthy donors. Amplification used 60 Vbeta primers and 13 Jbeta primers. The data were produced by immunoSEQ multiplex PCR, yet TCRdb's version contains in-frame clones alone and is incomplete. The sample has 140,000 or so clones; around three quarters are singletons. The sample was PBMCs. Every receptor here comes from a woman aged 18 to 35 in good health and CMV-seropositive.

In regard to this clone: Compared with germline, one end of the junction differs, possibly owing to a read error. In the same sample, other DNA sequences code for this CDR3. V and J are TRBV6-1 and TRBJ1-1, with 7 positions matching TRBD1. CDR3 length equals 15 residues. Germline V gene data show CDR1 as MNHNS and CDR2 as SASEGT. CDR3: CASSEAEDRATEAFF. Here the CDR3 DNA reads TGTGCCAGCAGTGAAGCTGAAGACAGGGCCACTGAGGCTTTCTTT.

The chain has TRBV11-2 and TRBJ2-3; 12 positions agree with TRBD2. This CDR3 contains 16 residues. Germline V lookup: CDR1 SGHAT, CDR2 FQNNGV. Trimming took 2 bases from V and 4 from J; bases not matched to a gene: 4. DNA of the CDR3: TGTGCCAGCAGCTTACCCACTAGCGGGGGGCCAGATACGCAGTATTTT. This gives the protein CASSLPTSGGPDTQYF.

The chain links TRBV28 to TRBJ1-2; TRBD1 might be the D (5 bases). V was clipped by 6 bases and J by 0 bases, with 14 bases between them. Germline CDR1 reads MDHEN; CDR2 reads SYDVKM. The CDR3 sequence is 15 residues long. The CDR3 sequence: CASSFQGLPNYGYTF. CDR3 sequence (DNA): TGTGCCAGCAGCTTTCAGGGTTTACCTAACTATGGCTACACCTTC.

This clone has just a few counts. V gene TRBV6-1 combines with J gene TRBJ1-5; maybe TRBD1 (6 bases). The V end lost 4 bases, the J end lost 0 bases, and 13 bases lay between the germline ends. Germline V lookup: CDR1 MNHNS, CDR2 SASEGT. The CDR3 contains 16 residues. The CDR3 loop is CASSATRGYSNQPQHF. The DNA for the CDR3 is TGTGCCAGCAGTGCGACCAGGGGTTATAGCAATCAGCCCCAGCATTTT.

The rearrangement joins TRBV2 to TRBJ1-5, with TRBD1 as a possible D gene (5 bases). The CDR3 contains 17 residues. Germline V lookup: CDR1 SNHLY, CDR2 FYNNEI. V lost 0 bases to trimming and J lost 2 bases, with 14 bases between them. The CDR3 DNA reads TGTGCCAGCAGTGAAGCGCTTCAAGGGGTCGGCAATCAGCCCCAGCATTTT. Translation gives CASSEALQGVGNQPQHF.

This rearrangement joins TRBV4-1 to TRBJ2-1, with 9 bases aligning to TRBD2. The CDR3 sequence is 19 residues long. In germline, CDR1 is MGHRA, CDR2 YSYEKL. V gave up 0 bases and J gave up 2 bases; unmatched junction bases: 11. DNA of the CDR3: TGCGCCAGCAGCCAAGAAGCCAGCGGGGGGATAGGGACCTACAATGAGCAGTTCTTC. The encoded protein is CASSQEASGGIGTYNEQFF.

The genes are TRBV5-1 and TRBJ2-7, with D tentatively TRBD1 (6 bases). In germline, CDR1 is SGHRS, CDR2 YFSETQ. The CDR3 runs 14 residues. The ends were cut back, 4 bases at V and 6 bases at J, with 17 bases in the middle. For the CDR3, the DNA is TGCGCCAGCAGCCAGACAGGTAAACTACGCGAGCAGTACTTC. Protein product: CASSQTGKLREQYF.

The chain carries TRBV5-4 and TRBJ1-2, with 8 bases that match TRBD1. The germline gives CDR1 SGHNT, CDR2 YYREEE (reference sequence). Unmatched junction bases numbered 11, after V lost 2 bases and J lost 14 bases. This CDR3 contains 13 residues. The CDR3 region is CASSFDRGPIPTF. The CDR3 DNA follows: TGTGCCAGCAGCTTCGACAGGGGCCCCATTCCAACCTTC.

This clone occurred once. CDR3 in amino acids: CASSLRQGISYEQYF. The CDR3 nucleotides read TGTGCCAGTAGCTTAAGACAGGGAATCTCCTACGAGCAGTACTTC. The chain uses TRBV19 and TRBJ2-7, with 7 bases that match TRBD1. The CDR3 is 15 residues long. Germline V gives CDR1 LNHDA, CDR2 SQIVND (reference sequence). J lost 0 bases, V lost 6 bases, and 8 bases had no gene match.

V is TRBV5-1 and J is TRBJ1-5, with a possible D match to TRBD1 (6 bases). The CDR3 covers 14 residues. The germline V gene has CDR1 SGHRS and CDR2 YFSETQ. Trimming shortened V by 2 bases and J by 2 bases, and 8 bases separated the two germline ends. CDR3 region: CASSLSGGNQPQHF. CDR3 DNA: TGCGCCAGCAGCTTATCAGGGGGCAATCAGCCCCAGCATTTT.

Written as DNA, the CDR3 is TGTGCCATCAGTGAGTCGAAGGGACAGGGGTATTATGGCTACACCTTC. This translates into CAISESKGQGYYGYTF. The V call is TRBV10-3, the J call TRBJ1-2; 10 bases map to TRBD1. CDR1 and CDR2 (germline): ENHRY, SYGVKD. The ends lost 0 bases at V and 5 bases at J; junction bases unmatched: 6. The CDR3 contains 16 residues.

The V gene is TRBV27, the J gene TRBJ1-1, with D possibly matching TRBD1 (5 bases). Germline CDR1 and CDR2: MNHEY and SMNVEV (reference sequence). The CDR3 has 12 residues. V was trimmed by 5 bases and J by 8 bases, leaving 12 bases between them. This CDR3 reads CASSPTGPEAFF. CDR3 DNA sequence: TGTGCCAGCAGTCCTACAGGACCCGAAGCTTTCTTT.

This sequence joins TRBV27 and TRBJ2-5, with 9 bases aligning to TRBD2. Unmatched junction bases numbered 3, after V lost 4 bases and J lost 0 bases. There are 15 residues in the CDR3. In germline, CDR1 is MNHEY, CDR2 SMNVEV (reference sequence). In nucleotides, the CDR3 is TGTGCCAGCAGTTATCTAGCGGGGTACCAAGAGACCCAGTACTTC. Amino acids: CASSYLAGYQETQYF.

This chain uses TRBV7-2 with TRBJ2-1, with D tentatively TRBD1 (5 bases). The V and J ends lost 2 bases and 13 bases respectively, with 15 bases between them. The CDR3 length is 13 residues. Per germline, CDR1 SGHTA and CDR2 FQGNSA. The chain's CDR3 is CASSLWGRPSQFF. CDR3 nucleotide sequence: TGTGCCAGCAGCTTATGGGGCAGGCCCTCCCAGTTCTTC.

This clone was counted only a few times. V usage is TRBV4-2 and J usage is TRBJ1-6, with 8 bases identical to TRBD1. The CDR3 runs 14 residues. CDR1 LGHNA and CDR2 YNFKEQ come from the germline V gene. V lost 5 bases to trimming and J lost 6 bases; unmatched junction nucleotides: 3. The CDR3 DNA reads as TGTGCCAGCAGCTGGGACAGGACTAATTCACCCCTCCACTTT. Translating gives CASSWDRTNSPLHF.

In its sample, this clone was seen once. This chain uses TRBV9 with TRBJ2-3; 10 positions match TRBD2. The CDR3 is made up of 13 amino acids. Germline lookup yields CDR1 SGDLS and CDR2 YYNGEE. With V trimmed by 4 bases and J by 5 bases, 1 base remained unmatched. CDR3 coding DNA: TGTGCCAGCAGCCTAGCGGGGGAAGATACGCAGTATTTT. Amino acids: CASSLAGEDTQYF.

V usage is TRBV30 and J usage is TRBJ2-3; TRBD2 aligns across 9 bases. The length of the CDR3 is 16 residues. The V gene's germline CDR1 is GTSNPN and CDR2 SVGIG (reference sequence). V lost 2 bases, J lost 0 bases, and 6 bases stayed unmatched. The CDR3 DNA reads TGTGCCTGGAGTAGCGGACTAGCGAAGAGCACAGATACGCAGTATTTT. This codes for CAWSSGLAKSTDTQYF.

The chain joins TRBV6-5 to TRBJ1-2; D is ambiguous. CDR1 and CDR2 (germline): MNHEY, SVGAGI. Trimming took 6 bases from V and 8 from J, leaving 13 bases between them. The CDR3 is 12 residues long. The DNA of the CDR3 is TGTGCCAGCAGACTGATGAGGGAGGGCTACACCTTC. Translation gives CASRLMREGYTF.

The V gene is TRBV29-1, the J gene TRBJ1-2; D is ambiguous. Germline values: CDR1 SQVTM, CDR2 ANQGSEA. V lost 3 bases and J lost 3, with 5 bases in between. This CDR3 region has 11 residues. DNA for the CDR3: TGCAGCGTTGAGCGGGACTATGGCTACACCTTC. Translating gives CSVERDYGYTF.

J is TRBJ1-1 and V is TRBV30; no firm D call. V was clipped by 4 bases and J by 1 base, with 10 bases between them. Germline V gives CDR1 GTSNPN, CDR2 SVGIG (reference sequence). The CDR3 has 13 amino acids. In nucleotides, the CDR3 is TGTGCCTGGAATCTGACACCGAACACTGAAGCTTTCTTT. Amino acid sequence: CAWNLTPNTEAFF.

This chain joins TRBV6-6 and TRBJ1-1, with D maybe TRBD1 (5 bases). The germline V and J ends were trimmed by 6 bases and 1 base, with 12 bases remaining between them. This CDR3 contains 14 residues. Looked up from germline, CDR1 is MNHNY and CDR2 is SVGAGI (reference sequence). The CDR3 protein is CASRRLGGNTEAFF. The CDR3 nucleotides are TGTGCCAGCAGACGCCTGGGGGGGAACACTGAAGCTTTCTTT.

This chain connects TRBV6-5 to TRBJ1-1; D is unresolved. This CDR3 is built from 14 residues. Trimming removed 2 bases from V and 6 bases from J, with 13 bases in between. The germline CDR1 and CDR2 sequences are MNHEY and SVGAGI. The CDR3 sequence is CASSYHSLNAEAFF. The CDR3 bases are TGTGCCAGCAGTTACCATAGTCTTAACGCTGAAGCTTTCTTT.

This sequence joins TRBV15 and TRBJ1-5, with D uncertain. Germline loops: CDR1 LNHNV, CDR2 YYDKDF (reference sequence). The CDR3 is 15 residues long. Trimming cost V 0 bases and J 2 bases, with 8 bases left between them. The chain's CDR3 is CATSRDPGGNQPQHF. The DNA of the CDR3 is TGTGCCACCAGCAGAGATCCGGGAGGCAATCAGCCCCAGCATTTT.

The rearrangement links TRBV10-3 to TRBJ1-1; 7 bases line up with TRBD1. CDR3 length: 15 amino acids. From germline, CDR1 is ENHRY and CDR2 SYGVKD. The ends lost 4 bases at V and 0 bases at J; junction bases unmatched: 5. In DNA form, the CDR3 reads TGTGCCATCAGTGGACAGGGTCCGATGAACACTGAAGCTTTCTTT. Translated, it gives CAISGQGPMNTEAFF.

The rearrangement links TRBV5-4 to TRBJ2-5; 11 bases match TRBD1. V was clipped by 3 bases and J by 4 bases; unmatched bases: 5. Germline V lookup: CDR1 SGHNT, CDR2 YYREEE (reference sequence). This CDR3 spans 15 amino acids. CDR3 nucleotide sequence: TGTGCCAGCAGCTGGAGGACAGGGGGCATAGAGACCCAGTACTTC. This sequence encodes CASSWRTGGIETQYF. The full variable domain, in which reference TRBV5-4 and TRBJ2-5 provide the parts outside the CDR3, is ETGVTQSPTHLIKTRGQQVTLRCSSQSGHNTVSWYQQALGQGPQFIFQYYREEENGRGNFPPRFSGLQFPNYSSELNVNALELDDSALYLCASSWRTGGIETQYFGPGTRLLVL.

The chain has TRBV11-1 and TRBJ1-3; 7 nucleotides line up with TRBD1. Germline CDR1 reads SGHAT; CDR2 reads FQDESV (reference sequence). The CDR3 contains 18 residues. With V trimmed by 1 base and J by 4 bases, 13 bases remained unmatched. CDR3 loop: CASSLVSQGPKGGNTIYF. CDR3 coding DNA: TGTGCCAGCAGCTTAGTCTCACAGGGGCCAAAAGGGGGAAACACCATATATTTT.

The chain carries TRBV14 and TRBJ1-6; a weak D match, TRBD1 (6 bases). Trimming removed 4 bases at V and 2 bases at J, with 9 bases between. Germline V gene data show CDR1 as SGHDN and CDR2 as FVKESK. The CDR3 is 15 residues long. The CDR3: CASSPTGTYNSPLHF. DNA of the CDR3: TGTGCCAGCAGCCCTACAGGGACCTATAATTCACCCCTCCACTTT.

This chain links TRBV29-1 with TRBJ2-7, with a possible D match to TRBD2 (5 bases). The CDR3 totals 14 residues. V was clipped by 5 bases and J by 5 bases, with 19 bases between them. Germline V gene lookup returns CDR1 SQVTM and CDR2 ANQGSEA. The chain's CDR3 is CSVLWTQRPHEQYF. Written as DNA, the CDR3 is TGCAGCGTTTTATGGACTCAGCGTCCCCACGAGCAGTACTTC.

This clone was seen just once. CDR3 sequence: CAIAGDRPNTEAFF. For the CDR3, the DNA is TGTGCCATCGCAGGGGACAGACCGAACACTGAAGCTTTCTTT. The rearrangement uses TRBV10-3 and TRBJ1-1, with 7 bases aligning to TRBD1. CDR1 is ENHRY and CDR2 is SYGVKD in the germline V gene. The length of the CDR3 is 14 residues. V shed 8 bases and J 1 base; nucleotides not matched to a gene: 7.